A single sample gave rise to the 29 T cell receptor beta chains below, sequenced in a study of T cells in Graves' hyperthyroidism and ophthalmopathy. RNA transcripts served as the template for amplifying TCR beta CDR3 regions. The primer set for the first-round RT-PCR of the TCR CDR3 was HTBI. One entry per CDR3 protein results from TCRdb running MiXCR on the multiplex PCR reads. The table has hundreds of thousands of distinct CDR3 sequences, 14% seen once. Sequencing input: blood. All receptors derive from a young woman with Graves' hyperthyroidism.

The V call is TRBV30, the J call TRBJ2-5; D might be TRBD1 or TRBD2, each matching 6 bases. V was trimmed by 0 bases and J by 5 bases, leaving 16 bases between them. This CDR3 comprises 15 residues. CDR1 and CDR2 (germline): GTSNPN, SVGIG (reference sequence). The CDR3 spells CAWSVGGTPGETQYF. The CDR3 DNA reads TGTGCCTGGAGTGTAGGGGGGACCCCGGGGGAGACCCAGTACTTC.

In DNA, the CDR3 is TGTGCCAGCTCAAGATTACGGGTCGAAGAGACCCAGTACTTC. Its translation: CASSRLRVEETQYF. The chain recombines TRBV18 with TRBJ2-5; D unresolved. CDR3 length equals 14 residues. The V end was cut by 5 bases, the J end by 3 bases, with 13 bases between. Germline CDR1 reads KGHSH; CDR2 reads LQKENI.

This clonotype was found many times. The chain uses TRBV6-1 and TRBJ2-7; TRBD1 matches at 8 bases. The trim removed 3 bases at V and 2 bases at J, leaving 6 bases unmatched. The CDR3 loop spans 15 amino acids. Germline V gives CDR1 MNHNS, CDR2 SASEGT. The CDR3 nucleotides read TGTGCCAGCAGTGAGGGACAGGCAGTGACCTACGAGCAGTACTTC. Translation gives CASSEGQAVTYEQYF.

This clonotype occurred many times. The chain uses TRBV20-1 and TRBJ2-7, with D hard to call. Trimming took off 6 bases at V and 7 bases at J, with 28 bases between the two ends. The CDR3 totals 16 residues. Per the germline V gene, CDR1 is DFQATT and CDR2 is SNEGSKA (reference sequence). CDR3 loop: CSATPPSASYVREQYF. Here the CDR3 DNA reads TGCAGTGCCACCCCCCCCAGCGCGTCCTACGTTCGAGAGCAGTACTTC.

This chain joins TRBV5-6 and TRBJ2-2, with unresolved D. Trimming removed 4 bases at V and 1 base at J, with 8 bases between. CDR3 size: 14 residues. Germline values: CDR1 SGHDT, CDR2 YYEEEE. This chain's CDR3 is CASSPNMNTGELFF. DNA for the CDR3: TGTGCCAGCAGCCCGAATATGAACACCGGGGAGCTGTTTTTT.

The table lists this clonotype with many counts. CDR3 coding DNA: TGTGCCAGCAGCCTCGGACTAGCGGGGAGATCGCATGATAGATCGCAGTTCTTC. This sequence encodes CASSLGLAGRSHDRSQFF. The chain has TRBV11-2 and TRBJ2-1; 12 bases align to TRBD2. The CDR3 consists of 18 residues. The V segment lost 5 bases and the J segment 12 bases; nucleotides outside the gene matches: 20. Germline V CDR1 and CDR2: SGHAT, FQNNGV. Looking up the rest from reference TRBV11-2 and TRBJ2-1 gives the full variable domain: EAGVAQSPRYKIIEKRQSVAFWCNPISGHATLYWYQQILGQGPKLLIQFQNNGVVDDSQLPKDRFSAERLKGVDSTLKIQPAKLEDSAVYLCASSLGLAGRSHDRSQFFGPGTRLTVL.

This clonotype was seen just once. Here the CDR3 omits its conserved ending phenylalanine or tryptophan, so a read error is the likely source. The CDR3 spells CASSLASVAGLSGANVLTL. The CDR3 DNA sequence: TGCGCCAGCAGCTTGGCAAGCGTAGCGGGTCTCTCTGGGGCCAACGTCCTGACTTTA. This rearrangement joins TRBV5-1 to TRBJ2-6; TRBD2 matches at 7 bases. Germline V gene lookup returns CDR1 SGHRS and CDR2 YFSETQ. The CDR3 length is 19 residues. V trimming: 0 bases; J trimming: 0 bases; junction bases outside the gene matches: 9.

Here the CDR3 reads CASSDEGAHLNSPLHF. In nucleotides, the CDR3 is TGCGCCAGCAGTGATGAGGGGGCGCATTTAAATTCACCCCTCCACTTT. V is TRBV10-2 and J is TRBJ1-6; the match to TRBD1 covers 7 bases. V dropped 3 bases and J dropped 7; count of bases not matched to a gene: 9. The germline V gene encodes CDR1 WSHSY and CDR2 SAAADI. This CDR3 has 16 amino acids.

This clonotype was counted many times. The chain has TRBV29-1 and TRBJ2-7, with D unclear. This CDR3 spans 12 amino acids. The V end was cut by 6 bases, the J end by 7 bases, with 16 bases between. Looked up from germline, CDR1 is SQVTM and CDR2 is ANQGSEA. Here the CDR3 DNA reads TGCAGCGTCTCGACGGCCCTAAGGGAGCAGTACTTC. This sequence encodes CSVSTALREQYF.

This clonotype was observed a handful of times. The chain couples TRBV27 to TRBJ2-7, with 9 nucleotides matching TRBD2. The CDR3 consists of 17 residues. Trimming removed 5 bases from V and 4 bases from J; junction bases left unmatched: 15. Germline V gene data show CDR1 as MNHEY and CDR2 as SMNVEV (reference sequence). As DNA, the CDR3 is TGTGCCAGCAGTCCTATCGGGGTACTAGCGGGTTTTTACGAGCAGTACTTC. Translating it yields CASSPIGVLAGFYEQYF.

Many counts were recorded for this clonotype. This sequence joins TRBV6-1 and TRBJ2-1; tentatively, D is TRBD2 (5 bases). V lost 5 bases, J lost 3 bases, and 14 bases lay in between. This CDR3 region has 15 residues. Germline loops: CDR1 MNHNS, CDR2 SASEGT. CDR3: CASSSLQTIYNEQFF. CDR3 in DNA: TGTGCCAGCAGTTCCCTCCAGACTATCTACAATGAGCAGTTCTTC.

This chain joins TRBV28 and TRBJ2-5, with D possibly matching TRBD2 (7 bases). Trimming stripped 2 bases from V and 7 bases from J, with 11 bases between. CDR1 is MDHEN and CDR2 is SYDVKM in the germline V gene. The CDR3 has 13 residues. Here the CDR3 reads CASSLGGGVTQYF. The CDR3 coding sequence is TGTGCCAGCAGTTTAGGGGGGGGCGTGACCCAGTACTTC.

The rearrangement joins TRBV20-1 to TRBJ2-5; 10 bases match TRBD2. With 6 bases clipped from V and 1 base from J, the junction kept 5 bases outside the gene matches. CDR3 length equals 14 residues. Germline V gene sequence: CDR1 DFQATT, CDR2 SNEGSKA (reference sequence). The CDR3 coding sequence is TGCAGTGCCCTTAGGACTAGCGGCCAAGAGACCCAGTACTTC. Protein sequence: CSALRTSGQETQYF.

This clonotype was seen more than once but under ten times. This chain joins TRBV13 and TRBJ2-6; D call uncertain. Trimming cost V 0 bases and J 3 bases, with 9 bases left between them. The CDR3 extends over 16 amino acids. Germline CDR1 and CDR2: PRHDT and FYEKMQ (reference sequence). The CDR3 loop reads CASSLGDDGGANVLTF. The CDR3 nucleotides are TGTGCCAGCAGCTTAGGCGATGATGGTGGGGCCAACGTCCTGACTTTC.

The genes are TRBV19 and TRBJ2-7; possibly TRBD1 for D (5 bases). Germline V gene lookup returns CDR1 LNHDA and CDR2 SQIVND (reference sequence). The CDR3 length is 12 residues. V lost 7 bases and J 4 bases, leaving 11 bases between the germline ends. CDR3 residues: CASTGRDYEQYF. The CDR3 DNA reads TGTGCCAGTACCGGCAGGGATTACGAGCAGTACTTC. Filled out from reference TRBV19 and TRBJ2-7, the complete variable domain reads DGGITQSPKYLFRKEGQNVTLSCEQNLNHDAMYWYRQDPGQGLRLIYYSQIVNDFQKGDIAEGYSVSREKKESFPLTVTSAQKNPTAFYLCASTGRDYEQYFGPGTRLTVT.

This clonotype was detected many times. This chain links TRBV20-1 with TRBJ2-5; 10 nucleotides align to TRBD2. This CDR3 has 15 amino acids. Germline CDR1 reads DFQATT; CDR2 reads SNEGSKA (reference sequence). V shed 0 bases and J 4 bases; nucleotides not matched to a gene: 5. The CDR3 here is CSARELAGGGETQYF. CDR3 coding DNA: TGCAGTGCTAGAGAATTAGCGGGAGGAGGAGAGACCCAGTACTTC.

With respect to this clonotype: Likely a read error: the CDR3 ends without its conserved phenylalanine or tryptophan. The chain is built from TRBV27 and TRBJ1-5; D is unclear. CDR1 MNHEY and CDR2 SMNVEV come from the germline V gene (reference sequence). V was trimmed by 6 bases and J by 1 base, leaving 13 bases between them. The CDR3 is 15 amino acids. The CDR3 reads CASSVGRRSNQPQHS. The CDR3 DNA follows: TGTGCCAGCAGCGTCGGCCGGCGGAGCAATCAGCCCCAGCATTCT.

There are many counts of this clonotype. One end of the junction does not line up with germline, which may come from a read error. This rearrangement joins TRBV6-1 to TRBJ2-1; D possibly corresponds to TRBD1 (6 bases). The CDR3 has 16 residues. From germline, CDR1 is MNHNS and CDR2 SASEGT. This chain's CDR3 is CASREDSTGSYNEQFF. The CDR3 region has the DNA TGTGCCAGCAGGGAAGACTCAACAGGGTCCTACAATGAGCAGTTCTTC.

This clonotype was detected only a few times. The gene calls are TRBV15 and TRBJ2-1; D is uncertain. Between the trimmed V and J ends, which lost 1 base and 3 bases, there was a span of 16 bases. The germline CDR1 and CDR2 sequences are LNHNV and YYDKDF (reference sequence). The CDR3 is made up of 17 amino acids. The CDR3 DNA reads as TGTGCCACCAGCAGAGTCATAAATAAGGGTTTCTACAATGAGCAGTTCTTC. Translated, it gives CATSRVINKGFYNEQFF. Combining the CDR3 with reference TRBV15 and TRBJ2-1 gives the whole variable domain DAMVIQNPRYQVTQFGKPVTLSCSQTLNHNVMYWYQQKSSQAPKLLFHYYDKDFNNEADTPDNFQSRRPNTSFCFLDIRSPGLGDTAMYLCATSRVINKGFYNEQFFGPGTRLTVL.

This clonotype appeared a single time. This sequence joins TRBV6-5 and TRBJ2-3; unclear D gene. V shed 2 bases and J shed 1 base, with 7 bases lying between them. The germline CDR1 and CDR2 sequences are MNHEY and SVGAGI. The CDR3 extends over 14 amino acids. CDR3 sequence reads: CASSYDQGTDTQYF. CDR3 in DNA: TGTGCCAGCAGTTACGATCAGGGCACAGATACGCAGTATTTT.

The sample holds many counts of this clonotype. This CDR3 is CSARRPLAGGYNEQFF. In DNA form, the CDR3 reads TGCAGTGCTAGACGACCTCTAGCGGGAGGCTACAATGAGCAGTTCTTC. The gene calls are TRBV20-1 and TRBJ2-1; 11 nucleotides align to TRBD2. This CDR3 spans 16 amino acids. The germline CDR1 and CDR2 sequences are DFQATT and SNEGSKA (reference sequence). V gave up 2 bases and J gave up 3 bases; unmatched junction bases: 6.

This clonotype was recorded a few times. The J gene is TRBJ1-4, the V gene TRBV5-1, with D unresolved. V dropped 1 base and J dropped 0 bases, with 4 bases sitting between them. Germline V CDR1 and CDR2: SGHRS, YFSETQ. The CDR3 extends over 14 amino acids. The CDR3 sequence: CASSLSTTNEKLFF. DNA of the CDR3: TGCGCCAGCAGCTTGTCCACAACTAATGAAAAACTGTTTTTT.

The rearrangement uses TRBV7-9 and TRBJ2-3; D unclear. The CDR3 length is 15 residues. Germline CDR1 is SEHNR and CDR2 is FQNEAQ (reference sequence). The V gene lost 1 base and the J gene lost 0 bases, with 8 bases spanning the gap. CDR3 amino acids: CASSLVDQSTDTQYF. The DNA for the CDR3 is TGTGCCAGCAGCTTAGTAGACCAAAGCACAGATACGCAGTATTTT.

The chain carries TRBV2 and TRBJ1-3; D call uncertain. This CDR3 is built from 15 residues. Per germline, CDR1 SNHLY and CDR2 FYNNEI. V dropped 7 bases and J dropped 2 bases, with 15 bases sitting between them. CDR3 region: CASNNQLLPGNTIYF. CDR3 nucleotides: TGTGCCAGCAATAATCAACTCTTACCTGGAAACACCATATATTTT. Based on the CDR3 plus reference TRBV2 and TRBJ1-3, the full variable domain is EPEVTQTPSHQVTQMGQEVILRCVPISNHLYFYWYRQILGQKVEFLVSFYNNEISEKSEIFDDQFSVERPDGSNFTLKIRSTKLEDSAMYFCASNNQLLPGNTIYFGEGSWLTVV.

This chain joins TRBV7-9 and TRBJ2-1, with TRBD2 matching over 9 bases. Germline lookup yields CDR1 SEHNR and CDR2 FQNEAQ (reference sequence). This CDR3 has 14 residues. The trim removed 7 bases at V and 4 bases at J, leaving 5 bases unmatched. The chain's CDR3 is CASMGLAGYNEQFF. Written as DNA, the CDR3 is TGTGCCAGCATGGGCCTAGCGGGATACAATGAGCAGTTCTTC.

At least ten counts were recorded for this clonotype. J is TRBJ2-7 and V is TRBV11-3, with D unclear. V dropped 3 bases and J dropped 0 bases, with 12 bases sitting between them. This CDR3 is 15 amino acids long. Germline V lookup: CDR1 SGHNT, CDR2 YENEEA. The CDR3 reads CASSFSDVSSYEQYF. CDR3 sequence (DNA): TGTGCCAGCAGCTTTTCGGACGTTAGCTCCTACGAGCAGTACTTC. The complete variable domain, with remaining parts taken from reference TRBV11-3 and TRBJ2-7, reads EAGVVQSPRYKIIEKKQPVAFWCNPISGHNTLYWYLQNLGQGPELLIRYENEEAVDDSQLPKDRFSAERLKGVDSTLKIQPAELGDSAVYLCASSFSDVSSYEQYFGPGTRLTVT.

This clonotype showed up many times. The rearrangement links TRBV28 to TRBJ2-7; a possible D gene is TRBD1 (5 bases). CDR3 length: 13 amino acids. Looked up from germline, CDR1 is MDHEN and CDR2 is SYDVKM. V lost 4 bases to trimming and J lost 7 bases, with 14 bases between them. The CDR3 nucleotides are TGTGCCAGCAGTTCACGGACATTTGGGGAGCAGTACTTC. Translating it yields CASSSRTFGEQYF.

This clonotype showed up many times. A read error may produce the germline difference seen at one junction end. The chain joins TRBV28 to TRBJ2-7, with 8 bases identical to TRBD2. The CDR3 consists of 12 residues. Per the germline V gene, CDR1 is MDHEN and CDR2 is SYDVKM. The CDR3 bases are TGTGCCAGCAGTTTTGGTGAACTAGCGGCAGACTTC. It is translated as CASSFGELAADF.

This clonotype showed up just a few times. V usage is TRBV7-9 and J usage is TRBJ2-1; 8 positions match TRBD1. The junction had 8 bases not matched to a gene; V was cut back by 0 bases and J by 4 bases. The germline gives CDR1 SEHNR, CDR2 FQNEAQ (reference sequence). This CDR3 is 17 amino acids long. CDR3 in amino acids: CASSLALVTGVYNEQFF. The CDR3 region has the DNA TGTGCCAGCAGCTTAGCGCTGGTGACAGGGGTATACAATGAGCAGTTCTTC.